This passage covers 18 T cell receptor beta chains from one sample sequenced in a study of blood T cell repertoires in COVID-19. Generated by immunoSEQ multiplex PCR, the TCRdb table keeps only in-frame clones and is missing some. This repertoire shows fewer than 250,000 clones, under 80% found once; its top ten account for 12%. The sequenced sample was peripheral blood. The origin of the receptors is a woman aged 45-59 years with acute or convalescent COVID-19.

This clone was picked up a small number of times. This chain uses TRBV19 with TRBJ1-5; D not certain. Trimming pared 3 bases from V and 0 bases from J, leaving 15 bases between. CDR1 LNHDA and CDR2 SQIVND come from the germline V gene (reference sequence). This CDR3 region has 17 residues. The CDR3 loop reads CASSMNPGSYSNQPQHF. Written as DNA, the CDR3 is TGTGCCAGTAGTATGAACCCCGGGTCATATAGCAATCAGCCCCAGCATTTT.

This clone was counted only a few times. V is TRBV5-1 and J is TRBJ1-1; weak D call: TRBD1 (5 bases). Looked up from germline, CDR1 is SGHRS and CDR2 is YFSETQ. The CDR3 is made up of 16 amino acids. With 4 bases removed from V and 1 base from J, the gap between germline ends came to 17 bases. The CDR3 protein is CASSISPGLPNTEAFF. CDR3 in DNA: TGCGCCAGCAGCATTTCACCGGGACTCCCGAACACTGAAGCTTTCTTT.

The rearrangement links TRBV30 to TRBJ1-6; D unresolved. Germline V gives CDR1 GTSNPN, CDR2 SVGIG (reference sequence). This CDR3 contains 15 residues. Trimming cost V 0 bases and J 0 bases, with 6 bases left between them. The CDR3 loop reads CAWSVQNSYNSPLHF. The CDR3, as DNA: TGTGCCTGGAGTGTACAGAACTCCTATAATTCACCCCTCCACTTT.

The chain employs TRBV27 and TRBJ1-1, with D perhaps matching TRBD1 (5 bases). Germline V gene lookup returns CDR1 MNHEY and CDR2 SMNVEV (reference sequence). V shed 7 bases and J shed 2 bases, with 14 bases lying between them. The CDR3 is 14 residues long. The chain's CDR3 is CASTPLGGNTEAFF. The DNA of the CDR3 is TGTGCCAGCACTCCCCTGGGGGGTAACACTGAAGCTTTCTTT.

The V gene is TRBV3-1 (or the pseudogene TRBV3-2), the J gene TRBJ2-7; a possible D gene is TRBD2 (6 bases). This CDR3 spans 15 amino acids. V was trimmed by 4 bases and J by 0 bases, leaving 13 bases between them. CDR1 and CDR2 (germline): LGHDT, YNNKEL (reference sequence). In nucleotides, the CDR3 is TGTGCCAGCAGCCCCGGGACTCTTAGCTCCTACGAGCAGTACTTC. Encoded protein: CASSPGTLSSYEQYF.

This clone was detected once. V usage is TRBV24-1 and J usage is TRBJ1-5; TRBD1 matches 9 bases. Germline loops: CDR1 KGHDR, CDR2 SFDVKD. Trimming cost V 4 bases and J 2 bases; bases outside gene matches: 8. The CDR3 extends over 17 amino acids. This CDR3 is CATSDPGTGSGNQPQHF. The CDR3 coding sequence is TGTGCCACCAGTGACCCGGGGACAGGGTCTGGCAATCAGCCCCAGCATTTT.

The chain is built from TRBV29-1 and TRBJ2-1, with 12 bases aligning to TRBD2. The CDR3 is 17 amino acids. Looked up from germline, CDR1 is SQVTM and CDR2 is ANQGSEA. After removal of 1 base from V and 1 base from J, the junction contained 5 bases not matched to a gene. CDR3 in DNA: TGCAGCGTTGAAGGACTAGCGGGAGAGGGTTCCTACAATGAGCAGTTCTTC. It is translated as CSVEGLAGEGSYNEQFF.

This chain connects TRBV4-1 to TRBJ1-1; a weak D match, TRBD1 (6 bases). The CDR3 runs to 15 residues. Trimming stripped 0 bases from V and 4 bases from J, with 12 bases between. Germline V lookup: CDR1 MGHRA, CDR2 YSYEKL. The CDR3 is CASSQDEGVFTEAFF. CDR3 bases: TGCGCCAGCAGCCAAGATGAGGGGGTTTTCACTGAAGCTTTCTTT.

This chain joins TRBV7-9 and TRBJ1-2; 8 bases map to TRBD1. With 6 bases clipped from V and 4 bases from J, the junction kept 4 bases outside the gene matches. Germline V gene sequence: CDR1 SEHNR, CDR2 FQNEAQ (reference sequence). The CDR3 spans 13 residues. DNA of the CDR3: TGTGCCAGCAGACAGGACAGGGTCTATGGCTACACCTTC. It codes for CASRQDRVYGYTF.

The chain couples TRBV19 to TRBJ2-4, with a tentative D call TRBD1 (8 bases). Germline lookup yields CDR1 LNHDA and CDR2 SQIVND (reference sequence). The CDR3 is 22 amino acids. Trimming cost V 4 bases and J 0 bases, with 31 bases left between them. Written as DNA, the CDR3 is TGTGCCAGTAGTACCCCGGGGGGTTTCCGGACAGGGCAATCTCTAGCCAAAAACATTCAGTACTTC. Translating it yields CASSTPGGFRTGQSLAKNIQYF.

This clone occurred a few times. This rearrangement joins TRBV9 to TRBJ2-2; tentative D call: TRBD1 (6 bases). V lost 5 bases, J lost 5 bases, and 10 bases lay in between. The CDR3 loop spans 13 amino acids. The V gene's germline CDR1 is SGDLS and CDR2 YYNGEE. CDR3 amino acids: CASRPGTTGELFF. The CDR3 DNA reads as TGTGCCAGCAGACCCGGGACAACCGGGGAGCTGTTTTTT.

The chain is built from TRBV5-4 and TRBJ2-1; TRBD1 agrees at 8 bases. CDR1 is SGHNT, CDR2 YYREEE, per germline (reference sequence). The CDR3 consists of 15 residues. Trimming at V came to 4 bases and at J to 3 bases, leaving 6 bases not matched to a gene. As DNA, the CDR3 is TGTGCCAGCAGCCATAAAGGACAGGGCTACAATGAGCAGTTCTTC. This sequence encodes CASSHKGQGYNEQFF.

This clone was counted a single time. CDR3 region: CASSLDRTYGYTF. The DNA for the CDR3 is TGTGCCAGCAGCCTCGACAGGACATATGGCTACACCTTC. This chain joins TRBV12-3 or TRBV12-4 and TRBJ1-2, with TRBD1 as a possible D gene (6 bases). This CDR3 spans 13 amino acids. V lost 6 bases, J lost 5 bases, and 13 bases lay in between.

The gene calls are TRBV20-1 and TRBJ1-6, with D possibly matching TRBD1 (5 bases). Trimming removed 3 bases at V and 10 bases at J, with 7 bases between. Germline loops: CDR1 DFQATT, CDR2 SNEGSKA (reference sequence). This CDR3 comprises 11 residues. The DNA of the CDR3 is TGCAGTGCTAGGGGGGGATCACCCCTCCACTTT. It encodes CSARGGSPLHF.

V and J are TRBV27 and TRBJ2-7, with 8 bases aligning to TRBD1. This CDR3 comprises 17 residues. V shed 8 bases, J shed 1 base, and the junction held 16 bases outside the gene matches. Germline-derived CDR1 and CDR2 are MNHEY and SMNVEV (reference sequence). The CDR3 nucleotides read TGTGCCAGCGGGCCCCTTCCGCGGGACAGGCTGTCCTACGAGCAGTACTTC. This codes for CASGPLPRDRLSYEQYF.

This clone came up a few times. This chain uses TRBV29-1 with TRBJ2-2, with 10 bases fitting TRBD1. The CDR3 extends over 15 amino acids. Losses at the gene ends were 6 bases for V and 3 bases for J; bases not matched to a gene: 7. CDR1 and CDR2 from the germline V gene are SQVTM and ANQGSEA. CDR3 region: CSVRPGTGDTGELFF. Written as DNA, the CDR3 is TGCAGCGTCCGCCCCGGGACAGGGGACACCGGGGAGCTGTTTTTT.

The rearrangement joins TRBV6-5 to TRBJ2-1, with D tentatively TRBD2 (6 bases). Trimming pared 0 bases from V and 9 bases from J, leaving 12 bases between. CDR1 MNHEY and CDR2 SVGAGI come from the germline V gene. This CDR3 region has 14 residues. The CDR3, as DNA: TGTGCCAGCAGTTACTCTACTAGCAATAGTGAGCAGTTCTTC. Its translation: CASSYSTSNSEQFF.

The chain is built from TRBV2 and TRBJ1-5; a weak D match, TRBD1 (6 bases). The CDR3 runs 14 residues. The V and J ends lost 8 bases and 1 base respectively, with 12 bases between them. Germline-derived CDR1 and CDR2 are SNHLY and FYNNEI. CDR3 amino acids: CASRQELSNQPQHF. The CDR3 coding sequence is TGTGCCAGCCGACAGGAGCTAAGCAATCAGCCCCAGCATTTT.